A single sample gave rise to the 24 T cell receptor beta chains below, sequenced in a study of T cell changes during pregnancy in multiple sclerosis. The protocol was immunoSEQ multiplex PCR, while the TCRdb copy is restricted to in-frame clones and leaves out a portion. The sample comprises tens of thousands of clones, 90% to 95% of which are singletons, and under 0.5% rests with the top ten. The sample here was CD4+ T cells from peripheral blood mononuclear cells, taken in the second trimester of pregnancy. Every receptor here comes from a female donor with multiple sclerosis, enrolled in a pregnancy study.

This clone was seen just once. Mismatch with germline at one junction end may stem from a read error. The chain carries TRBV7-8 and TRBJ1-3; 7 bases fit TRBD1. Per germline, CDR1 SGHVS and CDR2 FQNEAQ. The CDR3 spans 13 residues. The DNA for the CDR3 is TGTGCCAGCAGCAACGGTGTGCAGGGGGTTGTAACGTTT. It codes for CASSNGVQGVVTF. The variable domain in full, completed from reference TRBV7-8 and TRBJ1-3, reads GAGVSQSPRYKVAKRGQDVALRCDPISGHVSLFWYQQALGQGPEFLTYFQNEAQLDKSGLPSDRFFAERPEGSVSTLKIQRTQQEDSAVYLCASSNGVQGVVTFGEGSWLTVV.

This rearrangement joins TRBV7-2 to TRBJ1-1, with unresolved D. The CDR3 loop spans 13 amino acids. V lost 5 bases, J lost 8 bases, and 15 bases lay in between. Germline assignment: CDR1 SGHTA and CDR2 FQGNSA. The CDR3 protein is CASSDLRELEAFF. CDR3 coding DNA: TGTGCCAGCAGCGACCTCCGGGAGTTGGAAGCTTTCTTT.

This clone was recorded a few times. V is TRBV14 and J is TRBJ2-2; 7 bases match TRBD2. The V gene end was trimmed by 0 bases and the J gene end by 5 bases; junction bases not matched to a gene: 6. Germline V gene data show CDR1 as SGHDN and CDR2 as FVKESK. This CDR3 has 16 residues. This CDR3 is CASSQDGGVSTGELFF. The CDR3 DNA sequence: TGTGCCAGCAGCCAAGATGGGGGGGTTTCAACCGGGGAGCTGTTTTTT.

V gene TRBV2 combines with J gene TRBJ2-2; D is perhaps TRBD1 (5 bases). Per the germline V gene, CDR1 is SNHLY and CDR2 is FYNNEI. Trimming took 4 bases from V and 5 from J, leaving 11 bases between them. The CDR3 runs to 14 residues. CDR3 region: CASSGLPGTGELFF. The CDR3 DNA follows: TGTGCCAGCAGTGGTTTGCCAGGGACCGGGGAGCTGTTTTTT.

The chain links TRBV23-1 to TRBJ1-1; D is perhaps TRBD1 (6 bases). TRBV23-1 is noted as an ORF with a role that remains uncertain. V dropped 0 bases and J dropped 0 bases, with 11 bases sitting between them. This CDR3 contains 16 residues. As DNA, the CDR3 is TGCGCCAGCAGTCAATCGTCGGGGGGCATGAACACTGAAGCTTTCTTT. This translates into CASSQSSGGMNTEAFF.

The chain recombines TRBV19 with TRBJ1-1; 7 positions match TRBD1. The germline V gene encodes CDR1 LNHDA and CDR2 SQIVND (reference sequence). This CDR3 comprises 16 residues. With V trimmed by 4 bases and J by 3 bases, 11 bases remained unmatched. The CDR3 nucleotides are TGTGCCAGTAGTAAACCCCCCGGGACAGTGGACACTGAAGCTTTCTTT. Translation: CASSKPPGTVDTEAFF.

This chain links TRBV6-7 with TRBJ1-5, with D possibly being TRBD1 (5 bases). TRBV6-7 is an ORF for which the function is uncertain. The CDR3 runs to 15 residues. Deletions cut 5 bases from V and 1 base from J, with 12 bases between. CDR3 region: CASSGPGESNQPQHF. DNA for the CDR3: TGTGCCAGCAGTGGACCGGGGGAAAGCAATCAGCCCCAGCATTTT.

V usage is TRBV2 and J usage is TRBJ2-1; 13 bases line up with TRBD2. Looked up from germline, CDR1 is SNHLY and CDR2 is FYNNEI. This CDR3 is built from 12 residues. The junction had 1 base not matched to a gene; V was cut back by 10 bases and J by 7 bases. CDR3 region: CAILAGGNEQFF. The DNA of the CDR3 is TGTGCCATACTAGCGGGGGGGAATGAGCAGTTCTTC.

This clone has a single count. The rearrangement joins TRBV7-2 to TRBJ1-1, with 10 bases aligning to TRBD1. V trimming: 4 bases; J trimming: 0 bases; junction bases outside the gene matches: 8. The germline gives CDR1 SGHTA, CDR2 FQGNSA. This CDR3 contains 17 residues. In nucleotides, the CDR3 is TGTGCCAGCAGCTCGTTATCCGGGACAGGGGTGAACACTGAAGCTTTCTTT. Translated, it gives CASSSLSGTGVNTEAFF.

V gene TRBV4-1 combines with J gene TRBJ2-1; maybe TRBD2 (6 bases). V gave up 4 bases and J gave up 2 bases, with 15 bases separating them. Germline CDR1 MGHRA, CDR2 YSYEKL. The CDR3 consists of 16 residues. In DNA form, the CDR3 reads TGCGCCAGCAGCCGAGGCGAGCGGGTGGCCTACAATGAGCAGTTCTTC. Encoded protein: CASSRGERVAYNEQFF.

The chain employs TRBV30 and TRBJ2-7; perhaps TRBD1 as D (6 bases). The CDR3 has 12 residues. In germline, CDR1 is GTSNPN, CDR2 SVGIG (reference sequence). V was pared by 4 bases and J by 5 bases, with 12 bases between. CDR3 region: CAWTRNRDEQYF. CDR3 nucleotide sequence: TGTGCCTGGACCCGAAACAGGGACGAGCAGTACTTC.

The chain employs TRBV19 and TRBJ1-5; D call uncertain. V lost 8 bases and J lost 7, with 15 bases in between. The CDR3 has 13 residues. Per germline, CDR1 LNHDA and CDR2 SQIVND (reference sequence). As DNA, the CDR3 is TGTGCCAGTGGGGAGAGGGAGCGACAGCCCCAGCATTTT. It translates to CASGERERQPQHF.

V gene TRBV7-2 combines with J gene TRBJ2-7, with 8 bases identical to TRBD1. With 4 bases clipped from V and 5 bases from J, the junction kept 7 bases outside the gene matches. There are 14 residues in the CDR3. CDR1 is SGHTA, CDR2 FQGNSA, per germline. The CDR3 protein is CASSSYLQGDEQYF. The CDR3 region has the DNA TGTGCCAGCAGCTCGTACCTACAGGGGGACGAGCAGTACTTC. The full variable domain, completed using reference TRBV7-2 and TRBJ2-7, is GAGVSQSPSNKVTEKGKDVELRCDPISGHTALYWYRQSLGQGLEFLIYFQGNSAPDKSGLPSDRFSAERTGGSVSTLTIQRTQQEDSAVYLCASSSYLQGDEQYFGPGTRLTVT.

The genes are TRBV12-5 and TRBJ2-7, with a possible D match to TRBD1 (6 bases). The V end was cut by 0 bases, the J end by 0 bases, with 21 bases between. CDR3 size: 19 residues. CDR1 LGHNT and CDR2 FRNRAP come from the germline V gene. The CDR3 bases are TGTGCTAGTGGTTTGGTAATGCCCTCAGACAGGTTAGGCTCCTACGAGCAGTACTTC. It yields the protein CASGLVMPSDRLGSYEQYF.

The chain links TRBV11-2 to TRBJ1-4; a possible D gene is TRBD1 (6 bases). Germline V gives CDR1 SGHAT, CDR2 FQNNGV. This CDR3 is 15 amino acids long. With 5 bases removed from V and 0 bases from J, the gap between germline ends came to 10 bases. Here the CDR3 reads CASSPNRATNEKLFF. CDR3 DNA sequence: TGTGCCAGCAGCCCTAACAGGGCAACTAATGAAAAACTGTTTTTT.

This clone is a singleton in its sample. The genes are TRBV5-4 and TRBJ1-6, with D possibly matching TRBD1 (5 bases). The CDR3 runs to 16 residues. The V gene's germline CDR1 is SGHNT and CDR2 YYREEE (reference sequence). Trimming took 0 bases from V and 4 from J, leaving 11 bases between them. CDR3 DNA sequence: TGTGCCAGCAGCTTGGGGGGGACTGAGTATAATTCACCCCTCCACTTT. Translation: CASSLGGTEYNSPLHF.

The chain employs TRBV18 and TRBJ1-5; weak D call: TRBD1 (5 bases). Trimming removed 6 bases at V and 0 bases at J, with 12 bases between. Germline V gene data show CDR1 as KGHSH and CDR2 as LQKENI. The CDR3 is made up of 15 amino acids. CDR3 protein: CASSLGHSSNQPQHF. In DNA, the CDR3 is TGTGCCAGCTCGCTAGGACACAGTAGCAATCAGCCCCAGCATTTT.

The CDR3 region has the DNA TGTGCCAGCGCTCTAGTCGGGACAGGGGGATTTACTACCTATGGCTACACCTTC. Its protein is CASALVGTGGFTTYGYTF. J is TRBJ1-2 and V is TRBV5-5; TRBD1 matches at 11 bases. Looked up from germline, CDR1 is SGHKS and CDR2 is YYEKEE (reference sequence). The CDR3 spans 18 residues. The V gene end was trimmed by 7 bases and the J gene end by 4 bases; junction bases not matched to a gene: 18. Complete variable domain (other parts from reference TRBV5-5 and TRBJ1-2): DAGVTQSPTHLIKTRGQQVTLRCSPISGHKSVSWYQQVLGQGPQFIFQYYEKEERGRGNFPDRFSARQFPNYSSELNVNALLLGDSALYLCASALVGTGGFTTYGYTFGSGTRLTVV.

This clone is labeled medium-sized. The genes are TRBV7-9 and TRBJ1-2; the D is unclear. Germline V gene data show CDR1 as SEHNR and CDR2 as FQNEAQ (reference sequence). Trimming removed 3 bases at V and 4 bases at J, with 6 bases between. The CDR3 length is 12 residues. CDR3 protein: CASSFPTYGYTF. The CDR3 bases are TGTGCCAGCAGCTTCCCTACCTATGGCTACACCTTC.

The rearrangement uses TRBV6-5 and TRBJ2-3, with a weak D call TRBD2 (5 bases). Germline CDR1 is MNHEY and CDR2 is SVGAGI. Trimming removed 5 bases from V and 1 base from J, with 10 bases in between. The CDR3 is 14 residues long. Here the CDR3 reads CASSLSGGTDTQYF. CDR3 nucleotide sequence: TGTGCCAGCAGTCTAAGCGGCGGCACAGATACGCAGTATTTT.

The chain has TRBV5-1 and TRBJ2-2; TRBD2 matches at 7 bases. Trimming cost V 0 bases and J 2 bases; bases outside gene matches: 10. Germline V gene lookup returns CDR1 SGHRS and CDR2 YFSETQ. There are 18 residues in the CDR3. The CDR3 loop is CASSLGMLAGINTGELFF. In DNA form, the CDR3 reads TGCGCCAGCAGCTTGGGCATGTTAGCGGGCATTAACACCGGGGAGCTGTTTTTT.

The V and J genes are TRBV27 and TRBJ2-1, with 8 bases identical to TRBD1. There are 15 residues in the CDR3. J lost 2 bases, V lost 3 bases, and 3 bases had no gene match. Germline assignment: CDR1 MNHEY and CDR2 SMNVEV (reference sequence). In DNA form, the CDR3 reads TGTGCCAGCAGTTTCGGACAGGGAACCTACAATGAGCAGTTCTTC. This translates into CASSFGQGTYNEQFF.

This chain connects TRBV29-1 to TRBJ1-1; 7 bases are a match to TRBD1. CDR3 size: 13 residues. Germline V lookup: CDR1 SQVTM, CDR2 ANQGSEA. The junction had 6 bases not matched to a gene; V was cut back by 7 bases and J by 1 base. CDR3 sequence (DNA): TGCAGCGGGAAGGGACAGCAGAACACTGAAGCTTTCTTT. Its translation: CSGKGQQNTEAFF.

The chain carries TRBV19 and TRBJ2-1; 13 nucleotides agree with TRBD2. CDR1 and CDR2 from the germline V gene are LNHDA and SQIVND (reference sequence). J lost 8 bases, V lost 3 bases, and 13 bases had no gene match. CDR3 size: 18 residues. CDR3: CASSIWGPGLAGFHEQFF. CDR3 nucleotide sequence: TGTGCCAGTAGTATTTGGGGACCGGGACTAGCGGGATTCCATGAGCAGTTCTTC.